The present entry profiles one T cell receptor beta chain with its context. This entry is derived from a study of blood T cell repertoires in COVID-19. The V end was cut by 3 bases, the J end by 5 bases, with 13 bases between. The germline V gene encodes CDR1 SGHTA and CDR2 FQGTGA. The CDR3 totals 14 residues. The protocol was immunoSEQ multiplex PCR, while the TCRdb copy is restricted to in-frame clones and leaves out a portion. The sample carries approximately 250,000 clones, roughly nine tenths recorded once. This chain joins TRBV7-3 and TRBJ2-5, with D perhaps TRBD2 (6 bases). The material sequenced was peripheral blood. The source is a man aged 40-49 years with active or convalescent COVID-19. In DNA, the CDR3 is TGTGCCAGCAGCTTCGGGGGTACTAGGGAGACCCAGTACTTC. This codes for CASSFGGTRETQYF.